The rows below give T cell receptor beta chains drawn from one sample of a study of shared clonotypes between healthy human individuals. Clones were sequenced by immunoSEQ multiplex PCR, and TCRdb holds only the in-frame ones, with some missing. The sample carries more than 600,000 clones, about 91% recorded once. Specimen: naive CD8+ T cells sorted from blood. These receptors came from a man aged 30-40 years in good health. The conserved cysteine and the conserved F or W are not part of the CDR3 here.

V gene: TRBV27
J gene: TRBJ2-7
CDR3 protein: ASSPISHRVEQY

V gene: TRBV7-2
J gene: TRBJ2-7
CDR3 protein: ASSLNWNSYEQY

V gene: TRBV7-2
J gene: TRBJ1-5
CDR3 protein: ASSSGGWNQPQH

V gene: TRBV19
J gene: TRBJ1-2
CDR3 protein: ASSSGSRMT

V gene: TRBV27
J gene: TRBJ2-1
CDR3 protein: ASSQVPLSSYNEQF

V gene: TRBV10-3
J gene: TRBJ2-1
CDR3 protein: AISEPGQGNYNEQF

V gene: TRBV7-9
J gene: TRBJ2-5
CDR3 protein: ASRSGAREETQY

V gene: TRBV9
J gene: TRBJ2-1
CDR3 protein: ASSARDRGSNEQF

V gene: TRBV5-8
J gene: TRBJ1-4
CDR3 protein: ASSLVTQTPLF

V gene: TRBV28
J gene: TRBJ2-5
CDR3 protein: ASRRQVSETQY

V gene: TRBV9
J gene: TRBJ2-4
CDR3 protein: ASSGDGQGGRLDIQY

V gene: TRBV7-9
J gene: TRBJ1-2
CDR3 protein: ASSFDTIYT

V gene: TRBV5-8
J gene: TRBJ2-5
CDR3 protein: ASSLWLETQY

V gene: TRBV28
J gene: TRBJ2-2
CDR3 protein: ASSRTSGRDTGELF

V gene: TRBV14
J gene: TRBJ2-7
CDR3 protein: ASSTFIREQY

V gene: TRBV25-1
J gene: TRBJ2-1
CDR3 protein: AGSELGANEQF

V gene: TRBV4-2
J gene: TRBJ2-1
CDR3 protein: ASSQGLKGLAGGARGDEQF

V gene: TRBV5-5
J gene: TRBJ1-1
CDR3 protein: ASSLGQGATEAF

V gene: TRBV6-4
J gene: TRBJ2-1
CDR3 protein: ASSKRASRYNEQF

V gene: TRBV7-2
J gene: TRBJ1-1
CDR3 protein: ASSFRRLLSGGMNTEAF

V gene: TRBV29-1
J gene: TRBJ1-2
CDR3 protein: SVRDMEGYT

V gene: TRBV2
J gene: TRBJ2-7
CDR3 protein: AITSGVGEQY

V gene: TRBV9
J gene: TRBJ1-1
CDR3 protein: ASSLGAVYQGLNTEAF

V gene: TRBV4-3
J gene: TRBJ2-7
CDR3 protein: ASSLRTAAYEQY

V gene: TRBV15
J gene: TRBJ2-5
CDR3 protein: ATSRDYLTSGQETQY

V gene: TRBV7-6
J gene: TRBJ2-1
CDR3 protein: ASSLGNGDEQF

V gene: TRBV30
J gene: TRBJ2-3
CDR3 protein: AWSGLGVTDTQY

V gene: TRBV19
J gene: TRBJ2-7
CDR3 protein: ASSFGTGIYEQY

V gene: TRBV13
J gene: TRBJ2-6
CDR3 protein: ASSLTVPFSGANVLT

V gene: TRBV6-1
J gene: TRBJ2-7
CDR3 protein: ASSEITAANSGGYEQY

V gene: TRBV6-1
J gene: TRBJ2-7
CDR3 protein: ASSGTGGYEQY

V gene: TRBV28
J gene: TRBJ2-7
CDR3 protein: ASSFGRERAYEQY

V gene: TRBV6-4
J gene: TRBJ2-1
CDR3 protein: ASSVVGQGANEQF

V gene: TRBV28
J gene: TRBJ2-1
CDR3 protein: ASRGGSFYNEQF

V gene: TRBV5-1
J gene: TRBJ1-1
CDR3 protein: ASSEGGGGRRDTEAF

V gene: TRBV9
J gene: TRBJ2-5
CDR3 protein: ASSGNGKLGETQY

V gene: TRBV19
J gene: TRBJ2-7
CDR3 protein: ASGTGTYEQY

V gene: TRBV29-1
J gene: TRBJ1-2
CDR3 protein: SVVPRDTYGYT

V gene: TRBV5-3
J gene: TRBJ1-1
CDR3 protein: ASTGPMNTEAF

V gene: TRBV11-2
J gene: TRBJ1-2
CDR3 protein: ASSRVPIYGYT

V gene: TRBV28
J gene: TRBJ2-5
CDR3 protein: ASEKGQETQY

V gene: TRBV5-1
J gene: TRBJ2-1
CDR3 protein: ASSSTGRVERNEQF

V gene: TRBV7-9
J gene: TRBJ1-1
CDR3 protein: ASSLRVGHPNTEAF

V gene: TRBV27
J gene: TRBJ2-7
CDR3 protein: ASSLSARVEQY

V gene: TRBV6-5
J gene: TRBJ2-1
CDR3 protein: ASRTGPYNEQF

V gene: TRBV2
J gene: TRBJ2-7
CDR3 protein: ASRGGQGAYEQY

V gene: TRBV4-1
J gene: TRBJ2-1
CDR3 protein: ASSPGDNEQF

V gene: TRBV6-6
J gene: TRBJ2-7
CDR3 protein: ASSYTGKIEQY

V gene: TRBV15
J gene: TRBJ1-3
CDR3 protein: ATSSAHTDRGNTIY

V gene: TRBV4-2
J gene: TRBJ2-3
CDR3 protein: ASSQEMRGITDTQY

V gene: TRBV15
J gene: TRBJ2-5
CDR3 protein: ATSADRAGETQY

V gene: TRBV14
J gene: TRBJ2-2
CDR3 protein: ASSQGWGITGELF

V gene: TRBV9
J gene: TRBJ1-5
CDR3 protein: ASSVMTGGLGNQPQH

V gene: TRBV7-2
J gene: TRBJ2-7
CDR3 protein: ASSRLAGGSSYEQY

V gene: TRBV15
J gene: TRBJ2-7
CDR3 protein: ATSRDQAGAGFYEQY

V gene: TRBV28
J gene: TRBJ1-4
CDR3 protein: ASSLRDMINEKLF

V gene: TRBV7-9
J gene: TRBJ2-7
CDR3 protein: ASSLAVREDQY

V gene: TRBV6-4
J gene: TRBJ2-7
CDR3 protein: ASSPSPGLAYEQY

V gene: TRBV27
J gene: TRBJ2-1
CDR3 protein: ASSLLKQGLNEQF

V gene: TRBV14
J gene: TRBJ1-1
CDR3 protein: ASSQAGQNTEAF